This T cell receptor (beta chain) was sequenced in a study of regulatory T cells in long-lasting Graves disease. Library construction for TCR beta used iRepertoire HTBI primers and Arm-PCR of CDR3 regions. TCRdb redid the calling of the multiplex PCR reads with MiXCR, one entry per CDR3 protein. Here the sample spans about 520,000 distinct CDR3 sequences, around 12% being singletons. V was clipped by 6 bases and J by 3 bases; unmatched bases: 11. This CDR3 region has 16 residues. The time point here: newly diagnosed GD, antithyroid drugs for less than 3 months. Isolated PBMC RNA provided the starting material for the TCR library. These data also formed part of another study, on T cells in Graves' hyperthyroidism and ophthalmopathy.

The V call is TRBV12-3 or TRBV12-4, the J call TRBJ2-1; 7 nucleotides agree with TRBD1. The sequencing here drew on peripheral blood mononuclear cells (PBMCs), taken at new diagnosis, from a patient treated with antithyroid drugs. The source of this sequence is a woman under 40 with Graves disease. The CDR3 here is CASRHGTHRGYNEQFF. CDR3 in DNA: TGTGCCAGCAGACACGGGACCCACAGGGGCTACAATGAGCAGTTCTTC.